One and the same sample provided the 5 T cell receptor beta chains below, sequenced in a study of human T cells and chemical hapten exposure. Time point of the sample: healthy volunteer bleed at 2 weeks. Sequencing started from total RNA isolated from unfractionated whole blood. TCRdb passed the RACE reads through MiXCR, listing each CDR3 protein once. Of over 45,000 distinct CDR3 sequences in the sample, approximately 4.7% were seen once. Input material: whole blood. These receptors were obtained from a female donor in good health. Some clones in this sample may be carry-over from other donors' samples.

By sample share, this clonotype is large (0.1 to 1%). This rearrangement joins TRBV6-4 to TRBJ2-1, with D uncertain. The CDR3 is made up of 15 amino acids. Trimming took 0 bases from V and 10 from J, leaving 16 bases between them. Germline lookup yields CDR1 MRHNA and CDR2 SNTAGT. The CDR3 region has the DNA TGTGCCAGCAGTGACTCGAAGGATCGGTGGGCCGAGCAGTTCTTC. It is translated as CASSDSKDRWAEQFF.

This clonotype was recorded many times. The rearrangement links TRBV7-9 to TRBJ2-7; weak D call: TRBD1 (5 bases). V lost 5 bases and J lost 6, with 11 bases in between. The CDR3 spans 12 residues. Per the germline V gene, CDR1 is SEHNR and CDR2 is FQNEAQ (reference sequence). In DNA form, the CDR3 reads TGTGCCAGCAGCGCCGACCAGGGCGAGCAGTACTTC. Residues: CASSADQGEQYF.

This clonotype has ten or more counts. V gene TRBV7-2 combines with J gene TRBJ2-3; 8 positions agree with TRBD2. Germline-derived CDR1 and CDR2 are SGHTA and FQGNSA. The V gene end was trimmed by 1 base and the J gene end by 3 bases; junction bases not matched to a gene: 12. The CDR3 covers 18 residues. The CDR3 DNA is TGTGCCAGCAGCTTAGATGCCCGGGCGGGGGGCAAGACAGATACGCAGTATTTT. Its translation is CASSLDARAGGKTDTQYF.

This clonotype is termed medium-sized (0.01 to 0.1%). This chain uses TRBV4-2 with TRBJ2-7; no firm D call. Trimming cost V 0 bases and J 0 bases, with 9 bases left between them. The CDR3 is 15 residues long. Germline V gene data show CDR1 as LGHNA and CDR2 as YNFKEQ. CDR3 bases: TGTGCCAGCAGCCAAGAACGCGACCACTCCTACGAGCAGTACTTC. This translates into CASSQERDHSYEQYF.

This clonotype was counted a few times. The chain joins TRBV6-1 to TRBJ1-4; TRBD1 matches at 7 bases. In germline, CDR1 is MNHNS, CDR2 SASEGT. The CDR3 spans 15 residues. V trimming: 4 bases; J trimming: 10 bases; junction bases outside the gene matches: 12. The CDR3 DNA is TGTGCCAGCAGTGCGGGACAGCCGACCGCGGGAAAACTGTTTTTT. It codes for CASSAGQPTAGKLFF.